Presented here are 24 T cell receptor beta chains from one specimen sequenced in a study of patients and donors after allogeneic stem cell transplantation. MiXCR, applied by TCRdb to the RT-PCR reads, yields one record per CDR3 protein. The sample contains approximately 140,000 distinct CDR3 sequences, roughly two fifths of which appear only once. Material for sequencing was blood, either unsorted or a sorted T cell fraction (not recorded which). These receptors were obtained from a human donor who was either an allogeneic HSCT recipient or a stem cell or donor lymphocyte infusion donor (not recorded which). It is not recorded whose cells these are; they may come from a transplant donor.

This chain links TRBV12-3 or TRBV12-4 with TRBJ2-3; no clear D. The CDR3 length is 13 residues. Trimming cost V 7 bases and J 4 bases, with 12 bases left between them. The CDR3 sequence: CASTFGLSDTQYF. In DNA form, the CDR3 reads TGTGCCAGCACCTTCGGCTTGTCAGATACGCAGTATTTT.

This clonotype was found a few times. This chain links TRBV10-3 with TRBJ1-5, with D possibly being TRBD1 (5 bases). Germline V gene data show CDR1 as ENHRY and CDR2 as SYGVKD. Trimming took off 2 bases at V and 7 bases at J, with 12 bases between the two ends. This CDR3 region has 14 residues. The CDR3 DNA follows: TGTGCCATCAGTGAGGTGGGGGAGAGACAGCCCCAGCATTTT. Protein sequence: CAISEVGERQPQHF.

This clonotype was observed a handful of times. CDR3 in DNA: TGCGCCAGCAGCCAAGGGGGGCAGGCCAATGAAAAACTGTTTTTT. Its protein is CASSQGGQANEKLFF. The chain links TRBV4-3 to TRBJ1-4; D perhaps matches TRBD1 (6 bases). The CDR3 consists of 15 residues. Germline V CDR1 and CDR2: LGHNA, YSLEER. V was pared by 1 base and J by 5 bases, with 11 bases between.

This clonotype came up a few times. The chain couples TRBV10-3 to TRBJ2-5; a weak D match, TRBD1 (6 bases). V was clipped by 4 bases and J by 0 bases, with 6 bases between them. Per germline, CDR1 ENHRY and CDR2 SYGVKD. The CDR3 is 13 amino acids. The CDR3 is CAISGTDQETQYF. CDR3 nucleotides: TGTGCCATCAGTGGGACAGACCAAGAGACCCAGTACTTC.

The rearrangement links TRBV11-2 to TRBJ1-2, with no clear D. The CDR3 totals 13 residues. Trimming cost V 4 bases and J 4 bases, with 10 bases left between them. The germline V gene has CDR1 SGHAT and CDR2 FQNNGV. The CDR3 region has the DNA TGTGCCAGCAGCTCAGACATTTTCTATGGCTACACCTTC. Encoded protein: CASSSDIFYGYTF.

This clonotype has more than one count but fewer than ten. The chain is built from TRBV4-2 and TRBJ2-2; D tentatively fits TRBD1 or TRBD2 (5 bases each). The germline V gene encodes CDR1 LGHNA and CDR2 YNFKEQ. The CDR3 consists of 14 residues. The V end lost 1 base, the J end lost 7 bases, and 10 bases lay between the germline ends. The CDR3 region is CASSQGGRVGELFF. The CDR3 nucleotides are TGTGCCAGCAGCCAAGGGGGGAGAGTCGGGGAGCTGTTTTTT.

The V gene is TRBV12-3 or TRBV12-4, the J gene TRBJ2-1, with TRBD2 matching over 7 bases. J gave up 9 bases and V 10 bases, and 9 bases lay outside the gene matches. This CDR3 is 12 amino acids long. In DNA, the CDR3 is TGTGCCACCTGGCAAGGCGGGGGTGAGCAGTTCTTC. Translated: CATWQGGGEQFF.

This clonotype was seen a handful of times. The V and J genes are TRBV29-1 and TRBJ1-5; 8 bases line up with TRBD1. J was trimmed by 9 bases and V by 7 bases; bases with no gene match: 8. In germline, CDR1 is SQVTM, CDR2 ANQGSEA. The CDR3 runs to 12 residues. The CDR3 reads CSGQGAARPQHF. CDR3 DNA: TGCAGCGGCCAGGGGGCGGCTAGGCCCCAGCATTTT.

The rearrangement joins TRBV3-1 to TRBJ2-1; 11 positions match TRBD2. Germline V CDR1 and CDR2: LGHDT, YNNKEL (reference sequence). The trim removed 1 base at V and 4 bases at J, leaving 0 bases unmatched. CDR3 length: 15 residues. The CDR3 nucleotides read TGTGCCAGCAGCCAAGGACTAGCGGGGTACAATGAGCAGTTCTTC. Its translation: CASSQGLAGYNEQFF.

The chain links TRBV12-3 or TRBV12-4 to TRBJ2-7; unclear D gene. V gave up 2 bases and J gave up 3 bases, with 8 bases separating them. The CDR3 has 13 amino acids. CDR3 amino acids: CASSLSDGYEQYF. The DNA for the CDR3 is TGTGCCAGCAGTTTAAGCGACGGCTACGAGCAGTACTTC.

CDR3 in DNA: TGTGCCAGCAGTTTGGGAGGTTACAGATCTACAACTAATGAAAAACTGTTTTTT. Translation: CASSLGGYRSTTNEKLFF. The chain joins TRBV12-3 or TRBV12-4 to TRBJ1-4; D not certain. Trimming removed 3 bases at V and 0 bases at J, with 17 bases between. This CDR3 region has 18 residues.

This clonotype is a singleton in its sample. CDR3 coding DNA: TGTGCCAGCAGTTTACGGACGGGGTCACCAGCTTTCTTT. This translates into CASSLRTGSPAFF. The J gene is TRBJ1-1, the V gene TRBV27; no clear D gene. The CDR3 extends over 13 amino acids. Germline V lookup: CDR1 MNHEY, CDR2 SMNVEV (reference sequence). Trimming cost V 2 bases and J 10 bases, with 14 bases left between them.

This clonotype was observed at least ten times. This sequence joins TRBV7-9 and TRBJ1-1; 7 nucleotides match TRBD1. In germline, CDR1 is SEHNR, CDR2 FQNEAQ (reference sequence). The CDR3 has 14 residues. The ends lost 3 bases at V and 5 bases at J; junction bases unmatched: 6. The CDR3 is CASSFSSGGTEAFF. The CDR3 nucleotides read TGTGCCAGCAGCTTTTCTTCAGGGGGGACTGAAGCTTTCTTT.

This clonotype was observed a handful of times. The J gene is TRBJ2-3, the V gene TRBV5-1; 8 bases are shared with TRBD2. The CDR3 is 14 residues long. The ends lost 3 bases at V and 4 bases at J; junction bases unmatched: 4. From germline, CDR1 is SGHRS and CDR2 YFSETQ. CDR3 bases: TGCGCCAGCAGCTCCTACGGGGGGGCAGATACGCAGTATTTT. As protein: CASSSYGGADTQYF.

This clonotype has only a few counts. This chain joins TRBV25-1 and TRBJ2-3; weak D call: TRBD1 (6 bases). The CDR3 sequence is 15 residues long. V gave up 5 bases and J gave up 6 bases, with 18 bases separating them. Germline V lookup: CDR1 MGHDK, CDR2 SYGVNS. CDR3 loop: CASSNRVGLSDTQYF. In nucleotides, the CDR3 is TGTGCCAGCAGTAACAGGGTTGGACTCTCGGATACGCAGTATTTT.

The genes are TRBV15 and TRBJ1-5; D gene uncertain. The CDR3 contains 15 residues. The germline V and J ends were trimmed by 0 bases and 0 bases, with 6 bases remaining between them. Germline V gene sequence: CDR1 LNHNV, CDR2 YYDKDF (reference sequence). CDR3 in DNA: TGTGCCACCAGCAGAGAACAGATTAGCAATCAGCCCCAGCATTTT. It encodes CATSREQISNQPQHF.

This clonotype has only a few counts. This chain connects TRBV29-1 to TRBJ1-2, with TRBD1 matching over 12 bases. Germline loops: CDR1 SQVTM, CDR2 ANQGSEA. The CDR3 sequence is 12 residues long. V was clipped by 7 bases and J by 8 bases; unmatched bases: 5. The CDR3 protein is CSGAGTGGGYTF. CDR3 DNA sequence: TGCAGCGGTGCCGGGACAGGGGGCGGCTACACCTTC.

The chain has TRBV12-3 or TRBV12-4 and TRBJ1-1, with D hard to call. This CDR3 has 15 amino acids. Trimming pared 2 bases from V and 5 bases from J, leaving 15 bases between. The CDR3, as DNA: TGTGCCAGCAGTTTAATTGGGCGGGGAGGGACTGAAGCTTTCTTT. Protein: CASSLIGRGGTEAFF.

The V call is TRBV12-3 or TRBV12-4, the J call TRBJ1-2; 9 bases align to TRBD1. CDR3 length: 14 residues. The trim removed 5 bases at V and 8 bases at J, leaving 9 bases unmatched. In DNA form, the CDR3 reads TGTGCCAGCAGTACTCACGGGACAGGGAACGGCTACACCTTC. Translation gives CASSTHGTGNGYTF.

The V gene is TRBV20-1, the J gene TRBJ2-7; 8 bases fit TRBD1. After removal of 0 bases from V and 5 bases from J, the junction contained 9 bases not matched to a gene. This CDR3 region has 15 residues. CDR1 is DFQATT, CDR2 SNEGSKA, per germline (reference sequence). CDR3 DNA sequence: TGCAGTGCTAGAGATGGGACAGGCCTCATAGACGAGCAGTACTTC. Translation gives CSARDGTGLIDEQYF.

The rearrangement uses TRBV4-3 and TRBJ1-6; the D gene is possibly TRBD1 (5 bases). Germline V gene sequence: CDR1 LGHNA, CDR2 YSLEER. There are 17 residues in the CDR3. V lost 5 bases and J 0 bases, leaving 14 bases between the germline ends. The chain's CDR3 is CASSSRDRTSYNSPLHF. The CDR3 region has the DNA TGCGCCAGCAGCTCCCGGGACCGCACCTCCTATAATTCACCCCTCCACTTT.

This clonotype has just a few counts. V is TRBV12-3 or TRBV12-4 and J is TRBJ2-3, with TRBD2 matching 9 bases. The CDR3 extends over 16 amino acids. Germline trimming cut 5 bases from V and 6 bases from J; bases unmatched to any gene: 12. The CDR3 here is CASSPGIRAGGDTQYF. CDR3 bases: TGTGCCAGCAGTCCCGGGATTAGAGCGGGGGGTGATACGCAGTATTTT.

The rearrangement joins TRBV6-1 to TRBJ2-2, with D possibly TRBD1 on 6 matching bases. The CDR3 is made up of 14 amino acids. CDR1 and CDR2 (germline): MNHNS, SASEGT. The V end was cut by 6 bases, the J end by 6 bases, with 14 bases between. This chain's CDR3 is CASSQTGPPGELFF. The CDR3, as DNA: TGTGCCAGCAGCCAAACAGGGCCCCCCGGGGAGCTGTTTTTT.

The V and J genes are TRBV7-2 and TRBJ2-1; unclear D gene. The CDR3 extends over 14 amino acids. Trimming pared 8 bases from V and 0 bases from J, leaving 11 bases between. Germline CDR1 and CDR2: SGHTA and FQGNSA. The CDR3 region is CASRRSLSYNEQFF. The CDR3 region has the DNA TGTGCCAGCCGGAGATCGCTCTCCTACAATGAGCAGTTCTTC. The full variable domain, completed using reference TRBV7-2 and TRBJ2-1, is GAGVSQSPSNKVTEKGKDVELRCDPISGHTALYWYRQSLGQGLEFLIYFQGNSAPDKSGLPSDRFSAERTGGSVSTLTIQRTQQEDSAVYLCASRRSLSYNEQFFGPGTRLTVL.